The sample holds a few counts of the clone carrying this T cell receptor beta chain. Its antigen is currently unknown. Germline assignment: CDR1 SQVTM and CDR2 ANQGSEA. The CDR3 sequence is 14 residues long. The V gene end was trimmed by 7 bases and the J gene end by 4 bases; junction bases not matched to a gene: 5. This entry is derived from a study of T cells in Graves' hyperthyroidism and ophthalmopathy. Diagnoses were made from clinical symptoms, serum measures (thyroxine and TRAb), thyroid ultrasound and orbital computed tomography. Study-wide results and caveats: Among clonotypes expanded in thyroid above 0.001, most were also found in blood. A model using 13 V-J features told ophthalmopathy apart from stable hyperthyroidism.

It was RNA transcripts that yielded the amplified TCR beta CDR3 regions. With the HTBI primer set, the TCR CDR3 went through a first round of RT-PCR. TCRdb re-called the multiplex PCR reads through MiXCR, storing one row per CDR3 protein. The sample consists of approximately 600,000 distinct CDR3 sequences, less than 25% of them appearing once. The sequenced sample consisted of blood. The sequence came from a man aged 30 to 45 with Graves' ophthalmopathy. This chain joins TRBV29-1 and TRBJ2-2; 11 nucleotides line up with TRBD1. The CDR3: CSGGQGVGTGELFF. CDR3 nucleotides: TGCAGCGGGGGACAGGGGGTTGGCACCGGGGAGCTGTTTTTT.